What follows describes a single TCR beta chain. This sample was included in a study of identical twins. TCRdb itself ran the 5' RACE reads through MiXCR, one entry per CDR3 protein. The sample lists approximately 700,000 distinct CDR3 sequences, roughly 20% occurring once. Germline-derived CDR1 and CDR2 are MNHEY and SMNVEV (reference sequence). The CDR3 is 15 amino acids. The trim removed 6 bases at V and 9 bases at J, leaving 11 bases unmatched. Another study also made use of these data, one on T cells expressing NK-cell markers.

This clonotype was obtained from a woman between 18 and 30 years old in good health. J is TRBJ2-1 and V is TRBV27, with TRBD2 identical over 10 bases. The source material was PBMCs. CDR3: CASSLLLAGAGEQFF. CDR3 sequence (DNA): TGTGCCAGCAGCCTTCTGCTAGCGGGAGCCGGTGAGCAGTTCTTC.